The subject of this entry is one T cell receptor beta chain. Its antigen is currently unknown. The sample comes from a study of beta chain features in type 1 diabetes. Study-wide findings and caveats: TCRB CDR3s from Type 1 diabetes patients were moderately but significantly shorter in all four CD4+ subsets.

The CDR3 is 13 residues long. The ends were cut back, 5 bases at V and 6 bases at J, with 13 bases in the middle. Germline V CDR1 and CDR2: MNHEY, SVGAGI. The sequenced template was cDNA made from the entire isolated RNA. The assay was immunoSEQ multiplex PCR, and TCRdb's table has in-frame clones only and misses some. The sample lists about 650,000 clones, around 12% seen once, with about 0.11% in the top ten. The chain couples TRBV6-5 to TRBJ1-2; D is ambiguous. The source of this sequence is a man aged 25-45 years with type 1 diabetes. The sequencing input was naive CD4+ T cells from blood. The CDR3 coding sequence is TGTGCCAGCAGTGTCCAAGTGGGTAATGGCTACACCTTC. Amino acid sequence: CASSVQVGNGYTF.